This TCR beta chain was sequenced during a study of cytomegalovirus exposure and HLA in healthy donors. The PCR was carried out with 60 Vbeta primers and 13 Jbeta primers. Some clones are missing from TCRdb's copy, which holds only in-frame ones; the method was immunoSEQ multiplex PCR. The table records approximately 160,000 clones, 80% of them present only once. After removal of 5 bases from V and 8 bases from J, the junction contained 6 bases not matched to a gene. The germline CDR1 and CDR2 sequences are SGHTA and FQGNSA. This CDR3 region has 14 residues. This chain links TRBV7-2 with TRBJ1-6, with 7 nucleotides matching TRBD1. The sequence came from a woman aged 45-60 years in good health and CMV-seropositive. Sequenced material: PBMCs. The CDR3 sequence: CASSPRRGHSPLHF. DNA of the CDR3: TGTGCCAGCAGCCCTCGGAGGGGGCATTCACCCCTCCACTTT.